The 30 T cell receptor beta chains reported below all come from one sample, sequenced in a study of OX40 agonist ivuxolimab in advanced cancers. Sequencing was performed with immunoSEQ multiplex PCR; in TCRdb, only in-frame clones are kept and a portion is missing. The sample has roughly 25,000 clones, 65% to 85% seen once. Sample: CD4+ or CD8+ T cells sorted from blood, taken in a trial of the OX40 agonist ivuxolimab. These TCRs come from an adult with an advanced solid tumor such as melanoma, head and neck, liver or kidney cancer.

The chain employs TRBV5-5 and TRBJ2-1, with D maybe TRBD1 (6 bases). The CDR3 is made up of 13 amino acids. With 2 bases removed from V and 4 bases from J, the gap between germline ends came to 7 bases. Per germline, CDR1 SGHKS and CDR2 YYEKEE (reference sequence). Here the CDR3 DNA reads TGTGCCAGCAGCTTCCAGGGGTACAATGAGCAGTTCTTC. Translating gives CASSFQGYNEQFF.

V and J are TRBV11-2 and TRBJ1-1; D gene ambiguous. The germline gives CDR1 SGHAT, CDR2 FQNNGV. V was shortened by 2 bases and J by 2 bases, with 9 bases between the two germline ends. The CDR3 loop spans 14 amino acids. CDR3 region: CASSLFSGNTEAFF. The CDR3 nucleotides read TGTGCCAGCAGCTTATTTTCGGGAAACACTGAAGCTTTCTTT.

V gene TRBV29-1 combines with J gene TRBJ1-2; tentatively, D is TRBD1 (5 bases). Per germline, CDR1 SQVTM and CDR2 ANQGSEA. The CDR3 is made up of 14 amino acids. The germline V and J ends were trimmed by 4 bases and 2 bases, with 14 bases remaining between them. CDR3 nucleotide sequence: TGCAGCGTTGTAGTGGCCGGGACCAACTATGGCTACACCTTC. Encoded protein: CSVVVAGTNYGYTF.

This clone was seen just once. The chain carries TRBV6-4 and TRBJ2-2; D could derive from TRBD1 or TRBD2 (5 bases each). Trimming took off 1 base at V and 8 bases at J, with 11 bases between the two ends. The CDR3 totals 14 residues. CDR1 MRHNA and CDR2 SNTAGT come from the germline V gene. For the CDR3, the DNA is TGTGCCAGCAGTGACTGGGACGCCAGAGGGGAGCTGTTTTTT. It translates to CASSDWDARGELFF.

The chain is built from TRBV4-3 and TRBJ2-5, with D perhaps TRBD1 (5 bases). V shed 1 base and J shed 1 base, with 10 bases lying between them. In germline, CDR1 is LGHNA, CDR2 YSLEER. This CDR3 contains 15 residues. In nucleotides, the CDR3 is TGCGCCAGCAGCCAAGGTTTGGGGCCCCAAGAGACCCAGTACTTC. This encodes CASSQGLGPQETQYF.

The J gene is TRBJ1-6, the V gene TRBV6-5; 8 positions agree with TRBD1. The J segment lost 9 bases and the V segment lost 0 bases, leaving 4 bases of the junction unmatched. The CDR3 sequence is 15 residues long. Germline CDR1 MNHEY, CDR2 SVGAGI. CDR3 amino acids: CASSYSTGVRSPLHF. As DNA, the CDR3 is TGTGCCAGCAGTTACTCGACAGGGGTGCGTTCACCCCTCCACTTT.

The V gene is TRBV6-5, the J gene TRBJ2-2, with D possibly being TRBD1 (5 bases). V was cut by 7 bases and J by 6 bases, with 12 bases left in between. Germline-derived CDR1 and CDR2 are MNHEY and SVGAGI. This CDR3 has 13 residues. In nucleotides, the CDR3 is TGTGCCAGCAATATACAGGCGTCCGGGGAGCTGTTTTTT. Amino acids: CASNIQASGELFF.

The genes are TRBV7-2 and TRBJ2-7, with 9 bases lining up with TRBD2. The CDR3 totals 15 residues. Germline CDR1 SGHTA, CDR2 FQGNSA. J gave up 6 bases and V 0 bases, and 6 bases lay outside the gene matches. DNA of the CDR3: TGTGCCAGCAGCTTAGCGGCGGGAGGGGTACCCGAGCAGTACTTC. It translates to CASSLAAGGVPEQYF.

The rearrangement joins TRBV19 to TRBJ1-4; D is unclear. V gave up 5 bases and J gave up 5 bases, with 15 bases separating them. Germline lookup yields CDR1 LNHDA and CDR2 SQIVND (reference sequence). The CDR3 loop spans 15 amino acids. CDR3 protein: CASSRGPAINEKLFF. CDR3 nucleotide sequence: TGTGCCAGTAGTCGCGGGCCAGCGATAAATGAAAAACTGTTTTTT.

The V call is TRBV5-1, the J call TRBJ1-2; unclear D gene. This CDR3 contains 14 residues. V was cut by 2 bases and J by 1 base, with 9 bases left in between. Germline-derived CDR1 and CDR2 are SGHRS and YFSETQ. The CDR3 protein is CASSLGRVNYGYTF. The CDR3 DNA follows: TGCGCCAGCAGCTTAGGACGGGTTAACTATGGCTACACCTTC.

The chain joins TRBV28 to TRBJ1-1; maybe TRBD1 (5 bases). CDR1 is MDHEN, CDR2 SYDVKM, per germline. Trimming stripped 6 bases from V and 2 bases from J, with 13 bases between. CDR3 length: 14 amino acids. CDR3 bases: TGTGCCAGCAGGACCACAACAGGTAACACTGAAGCTTTCTTT. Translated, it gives CASRTTTGNTEAFF.

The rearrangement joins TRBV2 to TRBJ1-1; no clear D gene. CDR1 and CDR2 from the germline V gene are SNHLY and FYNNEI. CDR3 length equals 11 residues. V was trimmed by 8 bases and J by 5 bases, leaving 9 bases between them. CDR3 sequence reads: CASWGGTEAFF. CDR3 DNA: TGTGCCAGCTGGGGTGGGACTGAAGCTTTCTTT.

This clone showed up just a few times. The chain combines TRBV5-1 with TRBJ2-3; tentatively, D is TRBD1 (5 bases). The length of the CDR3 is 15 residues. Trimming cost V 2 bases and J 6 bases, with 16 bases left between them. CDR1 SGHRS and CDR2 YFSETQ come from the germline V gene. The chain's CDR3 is CASSFQQAPGDTQYF. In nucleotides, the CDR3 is TGCGCCAGCAGCTTCCAACAGGCCCCAGGTGATACGCAGTATTTT.

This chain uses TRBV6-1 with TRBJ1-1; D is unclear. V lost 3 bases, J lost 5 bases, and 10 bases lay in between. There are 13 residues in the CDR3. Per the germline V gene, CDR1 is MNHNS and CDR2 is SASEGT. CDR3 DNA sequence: TGTGCCAGCAGTGAGGGCAGTAGGACTGAAGCTTTCTTT. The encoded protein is CASSEGSRTEAFF.

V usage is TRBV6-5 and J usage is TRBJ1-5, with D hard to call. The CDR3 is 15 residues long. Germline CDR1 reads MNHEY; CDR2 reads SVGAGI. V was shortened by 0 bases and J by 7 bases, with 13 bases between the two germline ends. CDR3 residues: CASSYSSRVGQPQHF. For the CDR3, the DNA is TGTGCCAGCAGTTACTCGAGTAGGGTAGGACAGCCCCAGCATTTT.

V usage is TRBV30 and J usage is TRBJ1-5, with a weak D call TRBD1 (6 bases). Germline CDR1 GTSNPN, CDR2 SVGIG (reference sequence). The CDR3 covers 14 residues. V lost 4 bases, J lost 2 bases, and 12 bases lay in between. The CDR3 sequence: CAWTRGLGNQPQHF. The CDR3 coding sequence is TGTGCCTGGACACGGGGGCTTGGCAATCAGCCCCAGCATTTT.

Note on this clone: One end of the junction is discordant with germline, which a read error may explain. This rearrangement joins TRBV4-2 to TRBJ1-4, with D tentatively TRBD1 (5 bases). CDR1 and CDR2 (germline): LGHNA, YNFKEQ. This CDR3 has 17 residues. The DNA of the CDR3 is TGTGCCAGCAGCCAAGATGAGGGCAGGGCAACAAATGAAAAACTGTTTTTT. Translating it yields CASSQDEGRATNEKLFF.

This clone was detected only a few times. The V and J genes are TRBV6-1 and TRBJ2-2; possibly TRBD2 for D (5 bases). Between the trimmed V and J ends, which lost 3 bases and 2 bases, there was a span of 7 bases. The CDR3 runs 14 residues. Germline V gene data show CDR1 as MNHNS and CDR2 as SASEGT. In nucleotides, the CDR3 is TGTGCCAGCAGTGAGGGGAGAAACACCGGGGAGCTGTTTTTT. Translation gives CASSEGRNTGELFF.

CDR3 coding DNA: TGTGCCAGCAGCTCTGACTGGGACGGAAACACCATATATTTT. It codes for CASSSDWDGNTIYF. The chain joins TRBV11-2 to TRBJ1-3, with a weak D call TRBD1 (5 bases). The CDR3 sequence is 14 residues long. Trimming pared 4 bases from V and 4 bases from J, leaving 11 bases between. Germline CDR1 reads SGHAT; CDR2 reads FQNNGV.

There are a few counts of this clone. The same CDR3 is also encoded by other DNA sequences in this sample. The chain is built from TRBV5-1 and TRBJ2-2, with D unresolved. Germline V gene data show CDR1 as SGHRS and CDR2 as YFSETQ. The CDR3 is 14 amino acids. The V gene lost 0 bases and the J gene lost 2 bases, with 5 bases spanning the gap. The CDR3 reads CASSLGRNTGELFF. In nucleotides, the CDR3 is TGCGCCAGCAGCTTGGGTCGAAACACCGGGGAGCTGTTTTTT.

This CDR3 is CASSSTGSQETQYF. The CDR3 coding sequence is TGTGCCAGCAGCTCAACGGGGTCCCAAGAGACCCAGTACTTC. This chain links TRBV5-6 with TRBJ2-5; D is possibly TRBD2 (5 bases). The CDR3 is 14 amino acids. V was clipped by 3 bases and J by 1 base, with 10 bases between them. Germline assignment: CDR1 SGHDT and CDR2 YYEEEE.

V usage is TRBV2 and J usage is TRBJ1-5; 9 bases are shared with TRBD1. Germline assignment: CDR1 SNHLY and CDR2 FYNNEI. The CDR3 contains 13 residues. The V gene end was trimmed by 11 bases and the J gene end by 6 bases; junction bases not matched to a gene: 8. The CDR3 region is CAGRTGEGQPQHF. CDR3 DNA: TGTGCCGGGAGGACAGGGGAAGGTCAGCCCCAGCATTTT.

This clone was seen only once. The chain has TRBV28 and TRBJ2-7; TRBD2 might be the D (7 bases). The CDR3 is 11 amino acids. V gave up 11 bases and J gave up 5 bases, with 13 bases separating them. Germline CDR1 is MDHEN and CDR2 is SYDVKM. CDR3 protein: CAGGGSHEQYF. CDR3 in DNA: TGTGCCGGGGGCGGGAGCCACGAGCAGTACTTC.

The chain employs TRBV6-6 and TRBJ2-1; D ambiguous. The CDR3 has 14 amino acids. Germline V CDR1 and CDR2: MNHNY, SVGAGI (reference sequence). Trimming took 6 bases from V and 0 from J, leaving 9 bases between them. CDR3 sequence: CASSLGPSYNEQFF. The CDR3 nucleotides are TGTGCCAGCAGCCTAGGTCCCTCCTACAATGAGCAGTTCTTC.

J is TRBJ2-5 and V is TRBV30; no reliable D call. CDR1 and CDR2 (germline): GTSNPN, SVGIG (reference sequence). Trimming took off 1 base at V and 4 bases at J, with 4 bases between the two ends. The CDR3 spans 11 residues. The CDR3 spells CAWSGRETQYF. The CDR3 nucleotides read TGTGCCTGGAGTGGCAGAGAGACCCAGTACTTC.

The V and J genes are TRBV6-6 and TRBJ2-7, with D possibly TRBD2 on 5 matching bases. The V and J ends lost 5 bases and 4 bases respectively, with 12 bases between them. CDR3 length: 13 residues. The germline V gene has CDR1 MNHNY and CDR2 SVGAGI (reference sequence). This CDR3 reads CASSPSSGYEQYF. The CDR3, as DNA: TGTGCCAGCAGTCCTAGCAGTGGGTACGAGCAGTACTTC.

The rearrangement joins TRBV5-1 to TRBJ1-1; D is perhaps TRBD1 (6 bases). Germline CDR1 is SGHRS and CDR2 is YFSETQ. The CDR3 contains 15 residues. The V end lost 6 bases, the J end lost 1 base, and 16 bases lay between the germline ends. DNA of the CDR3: TGCGCCAGCACCCTTCTTCCGGGACAGAACACTGAAGCTTTCTTT. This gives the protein CASTLLPGQNTEAFF.

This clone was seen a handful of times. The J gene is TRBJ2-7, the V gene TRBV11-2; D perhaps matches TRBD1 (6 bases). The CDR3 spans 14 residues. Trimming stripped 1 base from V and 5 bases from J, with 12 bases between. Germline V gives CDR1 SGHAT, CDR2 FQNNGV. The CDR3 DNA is TGTGCCAGCAGCTTAGGGCAGGGGTATCACGAGCAGTACTTC. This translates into CASSLGQGYHEQYF.

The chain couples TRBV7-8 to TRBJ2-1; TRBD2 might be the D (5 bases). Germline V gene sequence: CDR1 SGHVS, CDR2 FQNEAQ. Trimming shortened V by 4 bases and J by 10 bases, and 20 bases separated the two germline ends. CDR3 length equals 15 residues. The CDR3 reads CASSSEWRAGGEQFF. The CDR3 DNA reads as TGTGCCAGCAGCTCCGAGTGGCGGGCCGGAGGCGAGCAGTTCTTC.

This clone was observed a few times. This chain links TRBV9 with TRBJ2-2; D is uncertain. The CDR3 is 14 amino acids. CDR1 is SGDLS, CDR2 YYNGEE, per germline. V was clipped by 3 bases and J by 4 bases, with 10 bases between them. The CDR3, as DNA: TGTGCCAGCAGCGGGGCAAGAGGCACCGGGGAGCTGTTTTTT. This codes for CASSGARGTGELFF.